The entry below describes one TCR beta chain. The entry originates in a study of blood T cell repertoires in COVID-19. Across the study: Acute-phase and convalescent COVID-19 samples originated in the United States, Italy and Spain. Nucleic acid was either cDNA or gDNA, and it came from T cells, B-cell-depleted T cells, or PBMCs.

Those who participated ranged in age from about 18 to 89 years and resided in about two dozen US areas. As handled by the study authors: Counts of nucleated cells, estimated from reference gene primer amplification, were obtained. Libraries were prepared by immunoSEQ multiplex PCR; TCRdb keeps only in-frame clonotypes and omits some of them. V and J calls plus clone size are reproduced from that table; the DNA served to infer D and trimming. The sample includes approximately 180,000 clones, 82% of them seen just once. V shed 7 bases and J shed 7 bases, with 11 bases lying between them. CDR1 is SGHRS and CDR2 is YFSETQ in the germline V gene. The CDR3 is 11 amino acids.

V usage is TRBV5-1 and J usage is TRBJ2-5, with a possible D match to TRBD2 (5 bases). The TCR comes from a woman aged 55-69 years with acute COVID-19. The sequenced sample was PBMCs or T cells enriched from blood (not recorded which). Here the CDR3 DNA reads TGCGCCAGCGGGATCCGGGGGACCCAGTACTTC. Translated, it gives CASGIRGTQYF.